What follows are 25 T cell receptor beta chains derived from one specimen sequenced in a study of monozygotic twins with inflammatory bowel disease. TCRdb re-called the 5' RACE reads and gives one entry per CDR3 protein, without DNA. Its listing shows fewer than 350,000 distinct CDR3 sequences. The sequencing input was blood. The receptors come from a human donor with ulcerative colitis or Crohn's disease, or a healthy co-twin of an affected twin (not recorded which).

The rearrangement joins TRBV20-1 to TRBJ1-5; as DNA is missing, the TRBD1 call by TCRdb cannot be tested. The CDR3 covers 13 residues. Germline values: CDR1 DFQATT, CDR2 SNEGSKA (reference sequence). This chain's CDR3 is CSARATGNQPQHF.

The chain combines TRBV7-2 with TRBJ2-3; TCRdb's assignment of TRBD1 cannot be checked, as there is no DNA. Germline V CDR1 and CDR2: SGHTA, FQGNSA. The CDR3 totals 16 residues. The CDR3 reads CASSVPGGGLTDTQYF. Drawing the rest from reference TRBV7-2 and TRBJ2-3, the complete variable domain is GAGVSQSPSNKVTEKGKDVELRCDPISGHTALYWYRQSLGQGLEFLIYFQGNSAPDKSGLPSDRFSAERTGGSVSTLTIQRTQQEDSAVYLCASSVPGGGLTDTQYFGPGTRLTVL.

V gene TRBV3-1 combines with J gene TRBJ2-5. This CDR3 is 14 amino acids long. Germline CDR1 is LGHDT and CDR2 is YNNKEL (reference sequence). CDR3 sequence: CASSQEGYQETQYF.

This chain connects TRBV19 to TRBJ2-3; TCRdb returns TRBD1, unconfirmable since there is no DNA. Per the germline V gene, CDR1 is LNHDA and CDR2 is SQIVND (reference sequence). The CDR3 length is 14 residues. CDR3 loop: CASSIDRDTDTQYF.

The chain couples TRBV4-1 to TRBJ2-5; TCRdb's D call, TRBD2, is unchecked because there is no DNA. Germline V gene sequence: CDR1 MGHRA, CDR2 YSYEKL. The CDR3 spans 14 residues. The CDR3 is CASSHQDSGETQYF.

The chain uses TRBV20-1 and TRBJ1-1; checking the TCRdb D call of TRBD1 is not possible without DNA. Germline V lookup: CDR1 DFQATT, CDR2 SNEGSKA (reference sequence). The CDR3 loop spans 12 amino acids. CDR3 loop: CSAREGVTEAFF.

The genes are TRBV5-6 and TRBJ2-7. Germline V gives CDR1 SGHDT, CDR2 YYEEEE. This CDR3 is built from 12 residues. The CDR3: CASSGPTEEQYF. Full variable domain (outside the CDR3, taken from reference TRBV5-6 and TRBJ2-7): DAGVTQSPTHLIKTRGQQVTLRCSPKSGHDTVSWYQQALGQGPQFIFQYYEEEERQRGNFPDRFSGHQFPNYSSELNVNALLLGDSALYLCASSGPTEEQYFGPGTRLTVT.

The chain links TRBV3-1 to TRBJ1-1; TCRdb indicates TRBD1, and absent DNA this call remains unverified. CDR1 is LGHDT and CDR2 is YNNKEL in the germline V gene (reference sequence). The CDR3 totals 14 residues. The CDR3 loop reads CASSSKGQRTEAFF.

The chain combines TRBV7-9 with TRBJ2-1; TCRdb designates TRBD1, a call that cannot be tested without DNA. Germline V CDR1 and CDR2: SEHNR, FQNEAQ (reference sequence). CDR3 size: 15 residues. CDR3 loop: CASSSALNRYNEQFF.

This chain joins TRBV10-3 and TRBJ1-5; TCRdb's D call, TRBD1, is unchecked because there is no DNA. The CDR3 is 15 residues long. CDR1 ENHRY and CDR2 SYGVKD come from the germline V gene. CDR3 sequence reads: CAISAGRDSNQPQHF.

The rearrangement links TRBV30 to TRBJ2-1; TCRdb proposes TRBD2, but this gene call is untestable without DNA. CDR1 is GTSNPN, CDR2 SVGIG, per germline (reference sequence). CDR3 length equals 12 residues. The CDR3 sequence is CARTSGHNEQFF. The complete variable domain, with remaining parts taken from reference TRBV30 and TRBJ2-1, reads SQTIHQWPATLVQPVGSPLSLECTVEGTSNPNLYWYRQAAGRGLQLLFYSVGIGQISSEVPQNLSASRPQDRQFILSSKKLLLSDSGFYLCARTSGHNEQFFGPGTRLTVL.

CDR3 amino acids: CASSRQTEGNEQFF. The genes are TRBV18 and TRBJ2-1; the D gene TCRdb calls, TRBD2, cannot be checked with no DNA. CDR3 length: 14 amino acids. Per germline, CDR1 KGHSH and CDR2 LQKENI.

This chain links TRBV30 with TRBJ1-6; without DNA, the TCRdb call of TRBD1 cannot be checked. CDR3 length equals 14 residues. The germline V gene encodes CDR1 GTSNPN and CDR2 SVGIG (reference sequence). This chain's CDR3 is CAWDPQGGISPLHF.

J is TRBJ2-4 and V is TRBV15; as DNA is missing, the TRBD1 call by TCRdb cannot be tested. The CDR3 runs to 17 residues. Looked up from germline, CDR1 is LNHNV and CDR2 is YYDKDF (reference sequence). CDR3 sequence reads: CATSRDPLGLTKNIQYF.

This chain uses TRBV2 with TRBJ2-3; the TCRdb D gene call, TRBD2, has no DNA to confirm it. The CDR3 length is 18 residues. CDR1 SNHLY and CDR2 FYNNEI come from the germline V gene. The CDR3 here is CASSEAVRLAGKGDTQYF.

The rearrangement uses TRBV30 and TRBJ2-2. The CDR3 extends over 13 amino acids. Germline CDR1 and CDR2: GTSNPN and SVGIG (reference sequence). The CDR3 sequence: CGFSSPNAGELFF.

V and J are TRBV18 and TRBJ1-1. The CDR3 runs to 13 residues. Germline V CDR1 and CDR2: KGHSH, LQKENI. The CDR3 reads CASSPLQSFEAFF.

The genes are TRBV20-1 and TRBJ2-7; TCRdb's D call of TRBD1 is untestable without DNA. This CDR3 is built from 12 residues. In germline, CDR1 is DFQATT, CDR2 SNEGSKA (reference sequence). The CDR3 protein is CSVSTGVDEQYF.

The chain links TRBV7-2 to TRBJ2-3. Germline CDR1 and CDR2: SGHTA and FQGNSA. The CDR3 has 12 amino acids. The CDR3 reads CASRHDTDTQYF. Full variable domain (remainder filled in from reference TRBV7-2 and TRBJ2-3): GAGVSQSPSNKVTEKGKDVELRCDPISGHTALYWYRQSLGQGLEFLIYFQGNSAPDKSGLPSDRFSAERTGGSVSTLTIQRTQQEDSAVYLCASRHDTDTQYFGPGTRLTVL.

The genes are TRBV27 and TRBJ2-7; TCRdb gives TRBD2 as the D gene, but with no DNA this cannot be confirmed. Germline-derived CDR1 and CDR2 are MNHEY and SMNVEV (reference sequence). This CDR3 contains 13 residues. CDR3 in amino acids: CASSGRDRYEQYF.

This chain connects TRBV28 to TRBJ2-7; TCRdb designates TRBD1, a call that cannot be tested without DNA. Germline CDR1 and CDR2: MDHEN and SYDVKM. The CDR3 totals 15 residues. The CDR3 loop reads CASRDPGQATYEQYF.

The chain carries TRBV2 and TRBJ2-3. There are 15 residues in the CDR3. Per germline, CDR1 SNHLY and CDR2 FYNNEI. The CDR3: CASSGYSSPTDTQYF.

V is TRBV20-1 and J is TRBJ2-7; the TCRdb D gene call, TRBD1, has no DNA to confirm it. Germline CDR1 and CDR2: DFQATT and SNEGSKA (reference sequence). There are 15 residues in the CDR3. CDR3 protein: CSASSVEGAFDEQYF.

The chain carries TRBV20-1 and TRBJ2-1. The CDR3 extends over 13 amino acids. The germline V gene has CDR1 DFQATT and CDR2 SNEGSKA (reference sequence). CDR3 loop: CSARRSSYNEQFF.

This chain uses TRBV20-1 with TRBJ2-7; TCRdb proposes TRBD2, but this gene call is untestable without DNA. CDR3 length equals 14 residues. Per germline, CDR1 DFQATT and CDR2 SNEGSKA (reference sequence). CDR3 sequence reads: CSTRGTSVTYEQYF.